This TCR beta chain was captured in a study of Graves' ophthalmopathy and Graves' hyperthyroidism. RNA transcripts were the template, and TCR beta CDR3 regions were amplified from them. First-round RT-PCR employed HTBI primers, with a second-round multiplex PCR after it. Each CDR3 protein gets one entry after TCRdb re-called the multiplex PCR reads with MiXCR. The sample contains roughly 420,000 distinct CDR3 sequences, around a fifth of which appear only once. This clonotype was detected many times. Clinicians made diagnoses from clinical symptoms, serum thyroxine, TRAb, thyroid ultrasound and orbital computed tomography. PBMCs had their origin in fresh peripheral blood (around 10 ml). This TCR was recovered from a woman younger than 30 with stable Graves' hyperthyroidism. The specimen sequenced was peripheral blood.

In nucleotides, the CDR3 is TGTGCCAGCAGCTTAAGCAGTTTGAAGCTGTTTTTT. This codes for CASSLSSLKLFF. The chain uses TRBV7-2 and TRBJ2-2; D is ambiguous. This CDR3 region has 12 residues. The ends were cut back, 2 bases at V and 12 bases at J, with 10 bases in the middle. The germline V gene encodes CDR1 SGHTA and CDR2 FQGNSA.